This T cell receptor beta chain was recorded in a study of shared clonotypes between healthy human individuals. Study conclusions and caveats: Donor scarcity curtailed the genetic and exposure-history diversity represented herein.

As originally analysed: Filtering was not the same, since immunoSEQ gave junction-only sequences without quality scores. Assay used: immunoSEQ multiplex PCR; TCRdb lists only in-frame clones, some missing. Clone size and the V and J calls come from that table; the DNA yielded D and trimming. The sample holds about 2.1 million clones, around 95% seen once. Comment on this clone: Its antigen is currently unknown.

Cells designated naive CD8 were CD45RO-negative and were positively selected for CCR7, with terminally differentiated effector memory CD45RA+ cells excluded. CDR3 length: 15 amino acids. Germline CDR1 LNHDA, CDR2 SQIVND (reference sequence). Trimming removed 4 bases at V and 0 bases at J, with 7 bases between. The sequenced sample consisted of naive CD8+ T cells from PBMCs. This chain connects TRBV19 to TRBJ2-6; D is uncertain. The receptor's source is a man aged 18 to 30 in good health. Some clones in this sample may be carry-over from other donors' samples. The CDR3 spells CASSTRSSGANVLTF. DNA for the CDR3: TGTGCCAGTAGTACCAGAAGCTCTGGGGCCAACGTCCTGACTTTC.